The rows below give T cell receptor beta chains drawn from one sample of a study of PD-1 blockade in mismatch repair-deficient tumors. The method was immunoSEQ multiplex PCR; TCRdb's version includes in-frame clones alone and lacks a portion of them. This table has 8,500 to 9,500 clones, around 85% appearing once. This specimen was PBMCs, taken about 46 weeks after starting pembrolizumab. These receptor sequences come from an adult with mismatch repair-deficient cancer. CDR3s include the opening cysteine and the closing phenylalanine or tryptophan. A D gene is named only where the DNA matches it firmly. For some rows the clone size is stated as once, few or many, or as a class when expanded; others skip it.

size: NA; J: TRBJ1-2; D: NA; V: TRBV4-2; DNA: TGTGCCAGCAGCCAGGTGGGGCCAGGGGGCTACACCTTC; CDR3: CASSQVGPGGYTF
size: NA; J: TRBJ1-1; D: TRBD1; V: TRBV6-1; DNA: TGTGCCAGCAGTAGAACGACAGGGAGGAACACTGAAGCTTTCTTT; CDR3: CASSRTTGRNTEAFF
size: NA; J: TRBJ2-5; D: NA; V: TRBV6-1; DNA: TGTGCCAGCAGTGAATCTAACTACTACCAAGAGACCCAGTACTTC; CDR3: CASSESNYYQETQYF
size: NA; J: TRBJ2-1; D: NA; V: TRBV6-1; DNA: TGTGCCAGCAGTGGCGAGGCGGGCCTACCCTACAATGAGCAGTTCTTC; CDR3: CASSGEAGLPYNEQFF
size: few; J: TRBJ2-7; D: TRBD1; V: TRBV29-1; DNA: TGCAGCGTTGCTCGGGACAGGGGCGACGAGCAGTACTTC; CDR3: CSVARDRGDEQYF
size: NA; J: TRBJ2-7; D: NA; V: TRBV28; DNA: TGTGCCAGCATGAGGTTAGCGGAACCGCCCTACGAGCAGTACTTC; CDR3: CASMRLAEPPYEQYF
size: NA; J: TRBJ1-5; D: NA; V: TRBV30; DNA: TGTGCCTGGAGATATAAAGGGGCCAGACAGCCCCAGCATTTT; CDR3: CAWRYKGARQPQHF
size: NA; J: TRBJ1-1; D: TRBD1; V: TRBV4-1; DNA: TGCGCCAGCAGCCAAGAAGAGGGGGCGAGCACTGAAGCTTTCTTT; CDR3: CASSQEEGASTEAFF
size: NA; J: TRBJ2-2; D: NA; V: TRBV28; DNA: TGTGCCAGCAGTTTCCACCAGGACAGCGGGGAGCTGTTTTTT; CDR3: CASSFHQDSGELFF
size: NA; J: TRBJ2-3; D: NA; V: TRBV7-2; DNA: TGTGCCAGCAGCAGAGGGGGGGCAGATACGCAGTATTTT; CDR3: CASSRGGADTQYF
size: once; J: TRBJ2-2; D: TRBD2; V: TRBV11-2; DNA: TGTGCCAGCAGTCGCGGGAGGGGACCGAACACCGGGGAGCTGTTTTTT; CDR3: CASSRGRGPNTGELFF
size: NA; J: TRBJ2-7; D: NA; V: TRBV11-2; DNA: TGTGCCAGCAGCTTAGGGCACACCATCTACGAGCAGTACTTC; CDR3: CASSLGHTIYEQYF
size: NA; J: TRBJ1-5; D: NA; V: TRBV30; DNA: TGTGCCTGGACCACAGGGTTGGCTCAGCCCCAGCATTTT; CDR3: CAWTTGLAQPQHF
size: NA; J: TRBJ2-4; D: TRBD2; V: TRBV14; DNA: TGTGCCAGCAGCCAAGCGTCTAGCGGGAGAGGGGTGTCCAAAAACATTCAGTACTTC; CDR3: CASSQASSGRGVSKNIQYF
size: NA; J: TRBJ1-6; D: NA; V: TRBV7-9; DNA: TGTGCCAGCAGTATTGGGGGTCGGGGGGCAGCAGGGCATTCACCCCTCCACTTT; CDR3: CASSIGGRGAAGHSPLHF
size: once; J: TRBJ1-3; D: NA; V: TRBV7-2; DNA: TGTGCCAGCAGCTTAGCGACAGGTCTAGACACCATATATTTT; CDR3: CASSLATGLDTIYF
size: NA; J: TRBJ2-7; D: NA; V: TRBV5-6; DNA: TGTGCCAGCAGCTTGGTCTCTAGCGTCTCCTACGAGCAGTACTTC; CDR3: CASSLVSSVSYEQYF
size: few; J: TRBJ1-3; D: NA; V: TRBV12-2; DNA: TGTGCAAGTCGCTTAGCGCAGGGGTCTGGAAACACCATATATTTT; CDR3: CASRLAQGSGNTIYF
size: few; J: TRBJ2-7; D: NA; V: TRBV4-1; DNA: TGCGCCAGCAGCCCCGAATCCGACTACTACGAGCAGTACTTC; CDR3: CASSPESDYYEQYF
size: NA; J: TRBJ2-7; D: TRBD2; V: TRBV7-6; DNA: TGTGCCAGCAGTTCCCTAGCGGGAGGGAACTACGAGCAGTACTTC; CDR3: CASSSLAGGNYEQYF
size: NA; J: TRBJ2-1; D: TRBD2; V: TRBV10-3; DNA: TGTGCCATCAGTGCCCGATTCATAGCGGGAGAGGGGAATGAGCAGTTCTTC; CDR3: CAISARFIAGEGNEQFF
size: NA; J: TRBJ1-1; D: TRBD1; V: TRBV27; DNA: TGTGCCAGCAGTTACAGGACAGGGATCACTGAAGCTTTCTTT; CDR3: CASSYRTGITEAFF
size: NA; J: TRBJ2-7; D: TRBD1; V: TRBV2; DNA: TGTGCCAGCCTGTCAGACAGGGGGCCCTACGAGCAGTACTTC; CDR3: CASLSDRGPYEQYF
size: NA; J: TRBJ1-1; D: NA; V: TRBV5-6; DNA: TGTGCCAGCAGCGGTAAATATGGGCGGAACACTGAAGCTTTCTTT; CDR3: CASSGKYGRNTEAFF
size: NA; J: TRBJ1-2; D: NA; V: TRBV19; DNA: TGTGCCAGTAGTGGCCGGGGGGGTGATGGCTACACCTTC; CDR3: CASSGRGGDGYTF
size: NA; J: TRBJ1-2; D: NA; V: TRBV12-2; DNA: TGTGCAAGTCGCCCGGGAGGGTATGGCTACACCTTC; CDR3: CASRPGGYGYTF